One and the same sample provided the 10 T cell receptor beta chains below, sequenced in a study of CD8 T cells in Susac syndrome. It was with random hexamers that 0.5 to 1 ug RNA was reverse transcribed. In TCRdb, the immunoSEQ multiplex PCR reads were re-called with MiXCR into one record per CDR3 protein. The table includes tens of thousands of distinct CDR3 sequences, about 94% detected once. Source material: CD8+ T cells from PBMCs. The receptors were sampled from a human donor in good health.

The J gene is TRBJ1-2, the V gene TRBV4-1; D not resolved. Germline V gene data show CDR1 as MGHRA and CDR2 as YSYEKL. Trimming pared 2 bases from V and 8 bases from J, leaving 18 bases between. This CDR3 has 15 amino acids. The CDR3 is CASSQLLLPGPGYTF. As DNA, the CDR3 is TGCGCCAGCAGCCAACTACTACTACCGGGCCCCGGCTACACCTTC.

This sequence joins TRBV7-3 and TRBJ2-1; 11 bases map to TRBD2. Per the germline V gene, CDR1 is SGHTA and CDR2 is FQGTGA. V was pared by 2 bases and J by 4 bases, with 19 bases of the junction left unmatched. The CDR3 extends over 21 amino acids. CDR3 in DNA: TGTGCCAGCAGCTTACCATCGCACCGATTTGAACTAGCGGGAGATTACAATGAGCAGTTCTTC. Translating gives CASSLPSHRFELAGDYNEQFF.

CDR3 sequence (DNA): TGCGCCAGTACCTCAAGCAGGGCCAAAAATGAGCAGTTCTTC. It yields the protein CASTSSRAKNEQFF. V and J are TRBV4-1 and TRBJ2-1, with D possibly TRBD1 on 5 matching bases. Between the trimmed V and J ends, which lost 9 bases and 7 bases, there was a span of 19 bases. The CDR3 has 14 amino acids. CDR1 MGHRA and CDR2 YSYEKL come from the germline V gene.

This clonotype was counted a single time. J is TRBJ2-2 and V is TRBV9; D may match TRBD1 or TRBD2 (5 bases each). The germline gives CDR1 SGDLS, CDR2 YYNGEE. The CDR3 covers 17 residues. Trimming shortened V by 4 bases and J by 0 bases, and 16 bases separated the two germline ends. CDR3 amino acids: CASSTTPRGPNTGELFF. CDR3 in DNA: TGTGCCAGCAGCACAACCCCACGGGGACCGAACACCGGGGAGCTGTTTTTT.

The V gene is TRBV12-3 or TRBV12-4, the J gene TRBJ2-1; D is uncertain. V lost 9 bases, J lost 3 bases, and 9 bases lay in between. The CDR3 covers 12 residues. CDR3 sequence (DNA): TGTGCCAGTGGCGGATTCTACAATGAGCAGTTCTTC. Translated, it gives CASGGFYNEQFF.

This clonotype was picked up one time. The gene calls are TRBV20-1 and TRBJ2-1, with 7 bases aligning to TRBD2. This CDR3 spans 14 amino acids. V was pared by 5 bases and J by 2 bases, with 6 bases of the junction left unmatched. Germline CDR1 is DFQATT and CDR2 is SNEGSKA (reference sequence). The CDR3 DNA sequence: TGCAGTGCTGAGGGAGGGGTGACCTACAATGAGCAGTTCTTC. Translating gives CSAEGGVTYNEQFF.

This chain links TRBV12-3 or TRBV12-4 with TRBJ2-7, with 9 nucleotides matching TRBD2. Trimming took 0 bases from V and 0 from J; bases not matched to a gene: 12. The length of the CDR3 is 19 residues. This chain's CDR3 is CASSLALRGGAQSSYEQYF. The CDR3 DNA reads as TGTGCCAGCAGTTTAGCGCTGCGCGGGGGGGCCCAGAGCTCCTACGAGCAGTACTTC.

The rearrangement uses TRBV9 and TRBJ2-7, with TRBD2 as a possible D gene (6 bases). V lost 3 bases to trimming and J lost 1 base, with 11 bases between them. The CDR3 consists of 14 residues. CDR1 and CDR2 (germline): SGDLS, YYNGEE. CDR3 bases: TGTGCCAGCAGCGGAGGGACTCCTTCCTACGAGCAGTACTTC. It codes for CASSGGTPSYEQYF.

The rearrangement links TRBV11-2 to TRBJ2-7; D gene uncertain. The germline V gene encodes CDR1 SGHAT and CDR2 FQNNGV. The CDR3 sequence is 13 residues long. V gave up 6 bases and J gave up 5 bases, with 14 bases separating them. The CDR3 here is CASRDRVWHEQYV. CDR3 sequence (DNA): TGTGCCAGCAGGGACCGGGTCTGGCACGAGCAGTACGTC.

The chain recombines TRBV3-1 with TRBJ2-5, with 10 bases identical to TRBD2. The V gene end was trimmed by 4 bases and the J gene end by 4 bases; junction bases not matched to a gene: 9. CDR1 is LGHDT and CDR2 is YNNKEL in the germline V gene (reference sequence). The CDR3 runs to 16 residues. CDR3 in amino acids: CASSPYPSGRGETQYF. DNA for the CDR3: TGTGCCAGCAGCCCCTACCCTAGCGGGAGAGGAGAGACCCAGTACTTC.